This entry describes one T cell receptor (beta chain). The data belong to a study of technical replicates of blood from a handful of donors. Trimming pared 5 bases from V and 4 bases from J, leaving 23 bases between. Per the germline V gene, CDR1 is SGHVS and CDR2 is FNYEAQ. The CDR3 runs 18 residues. Clones were sequenced by immunoSEQ multiplex PCR, and TCRdb holds only the in-frame ones, with some missing. The repertoire has over 70,000 clones, roughly 92% of them found once; the top ten carry about 0.37%. Sample: T cells isolated from PBMCs. This chain links TRBV7-6 with TRBJ2-2, with a possible D match to TRBD2 (7 bases). The sequence was collected from a human donor in good health. The CDR3 coding sequence is TGTGCCAGCAGCGACCCGAGACAGGTGCGGGAGATCACCGGGGAGCTGTTTTTT. This encodes CASSDPRQVREITGELFF.